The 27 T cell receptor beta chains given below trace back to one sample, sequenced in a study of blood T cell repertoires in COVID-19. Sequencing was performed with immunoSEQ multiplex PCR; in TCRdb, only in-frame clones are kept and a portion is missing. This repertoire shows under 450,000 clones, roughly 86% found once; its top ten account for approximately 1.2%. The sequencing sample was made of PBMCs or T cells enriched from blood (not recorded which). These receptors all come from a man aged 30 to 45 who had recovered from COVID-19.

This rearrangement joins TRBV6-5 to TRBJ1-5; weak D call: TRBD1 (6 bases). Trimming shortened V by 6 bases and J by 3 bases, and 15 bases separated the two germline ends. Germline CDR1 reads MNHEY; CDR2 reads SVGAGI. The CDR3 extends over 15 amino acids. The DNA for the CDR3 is TGTGCCAGCAGCCTGAACAGGGAGTCCAATCAGCCCCAGCATTTT. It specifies CASSLNRESNQPQHF.

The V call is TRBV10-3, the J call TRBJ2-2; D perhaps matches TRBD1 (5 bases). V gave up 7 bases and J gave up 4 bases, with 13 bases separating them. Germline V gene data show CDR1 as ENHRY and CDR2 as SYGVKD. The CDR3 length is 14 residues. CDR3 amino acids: CAITTDITTGELFF. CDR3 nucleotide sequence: TGTGCCATCACCACGGACATAACCACCGGGGAGCTGTTTTTT.

This chain's CDR3 is CASSQDRHLFAGGYTF. CDR3 sequence (DNA): TGCGCCAGCAGCCAAGATAGACATCTCTTCGCAGGTGGCTACACCTTC. V usage is TRBV4-3 and J usage is TRBJ1-2, with D unresolved. Trimming removed 0 bases from V and 7 bases from J, with 18 bases in between. The CDR3 covers 16 residues. Per the germline V gene, CDR1 is LGHNA and CDR2 is YSLEER.

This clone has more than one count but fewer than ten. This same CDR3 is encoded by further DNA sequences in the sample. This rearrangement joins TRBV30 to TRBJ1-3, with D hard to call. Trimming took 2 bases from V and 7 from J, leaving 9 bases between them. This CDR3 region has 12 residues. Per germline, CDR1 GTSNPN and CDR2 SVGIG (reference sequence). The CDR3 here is CAWSPTGNTIYF. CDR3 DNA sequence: TGTGCCTGGAGTCCGACGGGGAACACCATATATTTT.

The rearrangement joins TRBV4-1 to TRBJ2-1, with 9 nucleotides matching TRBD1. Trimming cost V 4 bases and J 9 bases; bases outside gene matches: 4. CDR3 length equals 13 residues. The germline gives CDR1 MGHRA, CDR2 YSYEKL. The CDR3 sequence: CASSPGTGSEQFF. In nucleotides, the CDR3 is TGCGCCAGCAGCCCCGGGACAGGGAGTGAGCAGTTCTTC.

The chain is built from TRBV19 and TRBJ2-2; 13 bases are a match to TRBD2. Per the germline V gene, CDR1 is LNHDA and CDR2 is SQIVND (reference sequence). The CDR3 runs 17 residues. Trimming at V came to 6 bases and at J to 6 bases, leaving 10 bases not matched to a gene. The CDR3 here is CASRNLPGLAGSGELFF. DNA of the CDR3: TGTGCCAGTAGGAACCTTCCGGGACTAGCGGGATCCGGGGAGCTGTTTTTT. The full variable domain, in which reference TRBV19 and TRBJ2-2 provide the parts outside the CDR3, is DGGITQSPKYLFRKEGQNVTLSCEQNLNHDAMYWYRQDPGQGLRLIYYSQIVNDFQKGDIAEGYSVSREKKESFPLTVTSAQKNPTAFYLCASRNLPGLAGSGELFFGEGSRLTVL.

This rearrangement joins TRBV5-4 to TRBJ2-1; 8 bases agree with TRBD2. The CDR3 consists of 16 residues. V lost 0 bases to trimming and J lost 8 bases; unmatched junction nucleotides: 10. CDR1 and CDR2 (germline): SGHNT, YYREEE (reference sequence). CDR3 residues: CASSLAPAGGFDEQFF. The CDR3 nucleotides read TGTGCCAGCAGCTTGGCCCCCGCGGGGGGTTTTGATGAGCAGTTCTTC. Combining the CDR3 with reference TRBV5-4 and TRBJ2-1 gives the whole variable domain ETGVTQSPTHLIKTRGQQVTLRCSSQSGHNTVSWYQQALGQGPQFIFQYYREEENGRGNFPPRFSGLQFPNYSSELNVNALELDDSALYLCASSLAPAGGFDEQFFGPGTRLTVL.

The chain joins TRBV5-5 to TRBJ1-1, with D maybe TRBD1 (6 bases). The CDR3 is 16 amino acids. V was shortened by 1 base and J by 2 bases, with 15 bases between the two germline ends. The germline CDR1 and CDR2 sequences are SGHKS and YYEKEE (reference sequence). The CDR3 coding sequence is TGTGCCAGCAGCTTGTTTGAAACAGGGAGTAACACTGAAGCTTTCTTT. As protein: CASSLFETGSNTEAFF.

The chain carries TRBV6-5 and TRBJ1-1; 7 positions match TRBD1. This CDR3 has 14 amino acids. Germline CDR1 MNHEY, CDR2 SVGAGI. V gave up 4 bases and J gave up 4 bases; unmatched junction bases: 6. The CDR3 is CASSSTGVSTEAFF. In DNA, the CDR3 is TGTGCCAGCAGTTCCACAGGGGTCAGCACTGAAGCTTTCTTT.

CDR3 nucleotides: TGTGCCAGCTCACTCCAGGGGGGCTACGAGCAGTACTTC. Amino acids: CASSLQGGYEQYF. The chain combines TRBV18 with TRBJ2-7, with D perhaps TRBD1 (7 bases). V was shortened by 4 bases and J by 3 bases, with 10 bases between the two germline ends. The CDR3 is made up of 13 amino acids. CDR1 and CDR2 (germline): KGHSH, LQKENI.

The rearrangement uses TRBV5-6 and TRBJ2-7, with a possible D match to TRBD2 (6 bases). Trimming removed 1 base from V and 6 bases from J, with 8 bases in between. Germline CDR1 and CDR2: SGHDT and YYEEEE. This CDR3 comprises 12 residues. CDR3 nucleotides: TGTGCCAGCAGCTTGACCGGGGGCGAGCAGTACTTC. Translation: CASSLTGGEQYF. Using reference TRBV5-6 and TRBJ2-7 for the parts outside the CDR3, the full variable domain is DAGVTQSPTHLIKTRGQQVTLRCSPKSGHDTVSWYQQALGQGPQFIFQYYEEEERQRGNFPDRFSGHQFPNYSSELNVNALLLGDSALYLCASSLTGGEQYFGPGTRLTVT.

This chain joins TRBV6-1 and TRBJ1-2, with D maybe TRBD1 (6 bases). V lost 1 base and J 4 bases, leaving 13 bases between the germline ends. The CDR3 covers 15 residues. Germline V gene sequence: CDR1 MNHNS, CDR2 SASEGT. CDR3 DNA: TGTGCCAGCAGTGAAGAGGGAAGGGGGAGCTATGGCTACACCTTC. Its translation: CASSEEGRGSYGYTF.

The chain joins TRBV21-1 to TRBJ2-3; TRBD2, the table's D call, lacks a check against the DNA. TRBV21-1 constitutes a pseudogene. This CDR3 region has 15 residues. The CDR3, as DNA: TGTGCCAGCAGCAAGGCTAGCGGGGGATTAGATACGCAGTATTTT. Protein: CASSKASGGLDTQYF.

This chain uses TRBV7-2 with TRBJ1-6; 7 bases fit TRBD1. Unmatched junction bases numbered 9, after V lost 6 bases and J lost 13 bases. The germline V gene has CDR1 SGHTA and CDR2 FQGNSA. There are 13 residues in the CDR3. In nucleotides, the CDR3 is TGTGCCAGCAGGGGACAACAGGGGTCTCCCCTCCACTTT. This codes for CASRGQQGSPLHF. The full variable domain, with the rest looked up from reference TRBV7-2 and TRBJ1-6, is GAGVSQSPSNKVTEKGKDVELRCDPISGHTALYWYRQSLGQGLEFLIYFQGNSAPDKSGLPSDRFSAERTGGSVSTLTIQRTQQEDSAVYLCASRGQQGSPLHFGNGTRLTVT.

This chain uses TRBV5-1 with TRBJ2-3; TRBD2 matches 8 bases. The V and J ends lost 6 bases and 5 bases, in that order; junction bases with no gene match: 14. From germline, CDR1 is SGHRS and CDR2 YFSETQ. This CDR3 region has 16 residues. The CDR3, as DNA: TGCGCCAGCAACAGGGCCAGCGCGGGGGGAGAAGATACGCAGTATTTT. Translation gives CASNRASAGGEDTQYF. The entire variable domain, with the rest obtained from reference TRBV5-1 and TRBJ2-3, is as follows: KAGVTQTPRYLIKTRGQQVTLSCSPISGHRSVSWYQQTPGQGLQFLFEYFSETQRNKGNFPGRFSGRQFSNSRSEMNVSTLELGDSALYLCASNRASAGGEDTQYFGPGTRLTVL.

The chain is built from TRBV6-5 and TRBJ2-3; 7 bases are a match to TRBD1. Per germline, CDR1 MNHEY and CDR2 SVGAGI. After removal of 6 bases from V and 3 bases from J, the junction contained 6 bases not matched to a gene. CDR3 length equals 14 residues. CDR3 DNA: TGTGCCAGCAGCCACAGGGGACGTACAGATACGCAGTATTTT. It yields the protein CASSHRGRTDTQYF.

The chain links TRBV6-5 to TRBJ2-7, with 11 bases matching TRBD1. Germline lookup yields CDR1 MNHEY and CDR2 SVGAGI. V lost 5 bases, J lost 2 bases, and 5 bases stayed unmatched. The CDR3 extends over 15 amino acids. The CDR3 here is CASSTPGQGAYEQYF. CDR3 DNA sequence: TGTGCCAGCAGTACCCCGGGACAGGGGGCCTACGAGCAGTACTTC.

CDR3: CASSLSGGLFNEQFF. The CDR3 DNA is TGTGCCAGCAGCCTTAGCGGGGGGCTATTCAATGAGCAGTTCTTC. This sequence joins TRBV6-2 or TRBV6-3 and TRBJ2-1; the match to TRBD2 covers 10 bases. The CDR3 extends over 15 amino acids. Germline V lookup: CDR1 MNHEY, CDR2 SVGEGT. Unmatched junction bases numbered 8, after V lost 6 bases and J lost 6 bases.

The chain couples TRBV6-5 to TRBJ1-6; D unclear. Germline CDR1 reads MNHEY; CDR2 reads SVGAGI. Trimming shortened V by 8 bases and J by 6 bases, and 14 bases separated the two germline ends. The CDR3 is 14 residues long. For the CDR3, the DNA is TGTGCCAGCGGAGGACGGAGTCTTAATTCACCCCTCCACTTT. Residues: CASGGRSLNSPLHF.

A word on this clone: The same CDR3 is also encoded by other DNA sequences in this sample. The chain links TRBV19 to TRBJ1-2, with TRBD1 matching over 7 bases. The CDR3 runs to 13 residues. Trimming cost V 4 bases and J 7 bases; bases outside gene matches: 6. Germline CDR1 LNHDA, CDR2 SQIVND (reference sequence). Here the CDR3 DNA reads TGTGCCAGTAGTACAAGACAGGGCGGTGGCTACACCTTC. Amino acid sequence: CASSTRQGGGYTF.

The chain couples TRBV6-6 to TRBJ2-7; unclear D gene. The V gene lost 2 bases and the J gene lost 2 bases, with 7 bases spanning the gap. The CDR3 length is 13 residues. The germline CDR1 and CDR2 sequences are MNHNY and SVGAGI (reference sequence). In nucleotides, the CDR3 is TGTGCCAGCAGTTACGCCAGGACCTACGAGCAGTACTTC. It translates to CASSYARTYEQYF.

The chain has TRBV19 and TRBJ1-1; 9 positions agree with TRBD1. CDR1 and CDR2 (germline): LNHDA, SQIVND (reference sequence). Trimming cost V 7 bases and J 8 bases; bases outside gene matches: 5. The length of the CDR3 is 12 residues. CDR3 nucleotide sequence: TGTGCCAGTAAGGGACAGGGCCCCGAAGCTTTCTTT. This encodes CASKGQGPEAFF.

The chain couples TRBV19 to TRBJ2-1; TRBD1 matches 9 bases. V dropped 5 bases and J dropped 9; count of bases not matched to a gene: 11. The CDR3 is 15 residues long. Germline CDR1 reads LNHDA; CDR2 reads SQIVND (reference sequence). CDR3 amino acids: CASSPGKDRGFEQFF. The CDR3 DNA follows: TGTGCCAGTAGTCCCGGAAAGGACAGGGGTTTTGAGCAGTTCTTC.

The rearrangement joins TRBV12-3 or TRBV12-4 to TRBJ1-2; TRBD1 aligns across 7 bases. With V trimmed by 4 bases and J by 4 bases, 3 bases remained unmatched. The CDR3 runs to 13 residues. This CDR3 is CASSSGTVYGYTF. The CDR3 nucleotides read TGTGCCAGCAGTTCCGGGACAGTCTATGGCTACACCTTC.

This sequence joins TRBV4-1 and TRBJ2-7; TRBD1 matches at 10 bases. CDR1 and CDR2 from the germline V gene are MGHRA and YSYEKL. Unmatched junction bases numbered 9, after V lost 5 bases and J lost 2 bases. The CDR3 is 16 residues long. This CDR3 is CASSDAFGTGAYEQYF. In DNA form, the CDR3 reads TGCGCCAGCAGCGATGCTTTCGGGACAGGGGCCTACGAGCAGTACTTC.

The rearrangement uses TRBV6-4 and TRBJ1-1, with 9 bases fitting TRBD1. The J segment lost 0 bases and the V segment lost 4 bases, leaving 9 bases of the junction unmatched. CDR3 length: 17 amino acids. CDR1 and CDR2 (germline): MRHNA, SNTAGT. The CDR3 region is CASSGRTGEFMNTEAFF. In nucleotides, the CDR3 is TGTGCCAGCAGTGGCCGGACAGGGGAATTCATGAACACTGAAGCTTTCTTT.

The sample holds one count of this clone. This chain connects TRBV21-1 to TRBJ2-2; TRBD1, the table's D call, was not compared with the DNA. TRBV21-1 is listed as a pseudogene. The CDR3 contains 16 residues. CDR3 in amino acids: CASKPGGTGPPGELFF. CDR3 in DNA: TGTGCCAGCAAACCGGGTGGGACAGGGCCCCCCGGGGAGCTGTTTTTT.